Presented here are 21 T cell receptor beta chains from one specimen sequenced in a study of brain T cells in children with intractable seizures. Using immunoSEQ multiplex PCR, the repertoire was profiled, and TCRdb retains in-frame clones only, with some absent. The table has around 80,000 clones, around 90% seen once; the top ten hold approximately 25%. The specimen comprised peripheral blood, sampled at surgery. All receptors come from a girl between 2 and 10 years old with Rasmussen encephalitis and intractable seizures.

The CDR3 spells CASGWGETQYF. The CDR3, as DNA: TGTGCCAGCGGATGGGGGGAGACCCAGTACTTC. The chain combines TRBV6-5 with TRBJ2-5, with D perhaps given as TRBD1 or TRBD2 (5 bases each). V lost 8 bases and J lost 5, with 9 bases in between. This CDR3 comprises 11 residues. Germline V gene sequence: CDR1 MNHEY, CDR2 SVGAGI.

Sample share makes this clone large. CDR3 sequence (DNA): TGCGCCAGCAGCCCTAGCGGGGGGACCTACACCGGGGAGCTGTTTTTT. This codes for CASSPSGGTYTGELFF. The rearrangement uses TRBV4-1 and TRBJ2-2; 11 bases are a match to TRBD2. In germline, CDR1 is MGHRA, CDR2 YSYEKL. CDR3 length equals 16 residues. Losses at the gene ends were 4 bases for V and 3 bases for J; bases not matched to a gene: 4.

J is TRBJ1-1 and V is TRBV2; the D is unclear. Per the germline V gene, CDR1 is SNHLY and CDR2 is FYNNEI. Trimming shortened V by 6 bases and J by 0 bases, and 8 bases separated the two germline ends. This CDR3 has 13 residues. The CDR3 bases are TGTGCCAGCAGGCCCTGGATGAACACTGAAGCTTTCTTT. This encodes CASRPWMNTEAFF. The variable domain in full, with the rest retrieved from reference TRBV2 and TRBJ1-1, is EPEVTQTPSHQVTQMGQEVILRCVPISNHLYFYWYRQILGQKVEFLVSFYNNEISEKSEIFDDQFSVERPDGSNFTLKIRSTKLEDSAMYFCASRPWMNTEAFFGQGTRLTVV.

This chain connects TRBV6-5 to TRBJ2-3; 8 positions match TRBD2. After removal of 6 bases from V and 4 bases from J, the junction contained 9 bases not matched to a gene. CDR3 length: 15 amino acids. Germline V lookup: CDR1 MNHEY, CDR2 SVGAGI. Here the CDR3 DNA reads TGTGCCAGCAGCACTACTAGCGGTGTCGCAGATACGCAGTATTTT. It is translated as CASSTTSGVADTQYF.

The V and J genes are TRBV5-5 and TRBJ2-7; D is uncertain. CDR1 and CDR2 (germline): SGHKS, YYEKEE (reference sequence). Trimming stripped 4 bases from V and 0 bases from J, with 5 bases between. The CDR3 is 12 amino acids. Here the CDR3 DNA reads TGTGCCAGCAGCCTCCCCTCCTACGAGCAGTACTTC. Translated, it gives CASSLPSYEQYF.

This clone was found a few times. This CDR3 reads CASSIDGEETQYF. In nucleotides, the CDR3 is TGTGCCAGTAGTATAGATGGGGAAGAGACCCAGTACTTC. The gene calls are TRBV19 and TRBJ2-5; D not certain. Germline lookup yields CDR1 LNHDA and CDR2 SQIVND (reference sequence). The ends were cut back, 0 bases at V and 3 bases at J, with 5 bases in the middle. This CDR3 has 13 amino acids.

This chain joins TRBV7-9 and TRBJ2-1; no firm D call. This CDR3 spans 15 amino acids. Trimming took 2 bases from V and 2 from J, leaving 10 bases between them. Germline lookup yields CDR1 SEHNR and CDR2 FQNEAQ (reference sequence). The CDR3 protein is CASSLSEITYNEQFF. CDR3 nucleotide sequence: TGTGCCAGCAGCTTAAGTGAGATTACCTACAATGAGCAGTTCTTC.

As DNA, the CDR3 is TGTGCCAGCAGCTTAGGACGGCTAGCGGACGAGCAGTACTTC. Translated, it gives CASSLGRLADEQYF. The J gene is TRBJ2-7, the V gene TRBV11-2; TRBD2 aligns across 7 bases. CDR1 is SGHAT and CDR2 is FQNNGV in the germline V gene. CDR3 length: 14 residues. Germline trimming cut 1 base from V and 5 bases from J; bases unmatched to any gene: 5.

V and J are TRBV18 and TRBJ1-2; D ambiguous. This CDR3 contains 15 residues. V was pared by 3 bases and J by 4 bases, with 15 bases between. Looked up from germline, CDR1 is KGHSH and CDR2 is LQKENI. The CDR3 is CASSPRPDSFYGYTF. CDR3 sequence (DNA): TGTGCCAGCTCACCCCGGCCGGATAGCTTCTATGGCTACACCTTC. The entire variable domain, with the rest obtained from reference TRBV18 and TRBJ1-2, is as follows: NAGVMQNPRHLVRRRGQEARLRCSPMKGHSHVYWYRQLPEEGLKFMVYLQKENIIDESGMPKERFSAEFPKEGPSILRIQQVVRGDSAAYFCASSPRPDSFYGYTFGSGTRLTVV.

The V call is TRBV6-4, the J call TRBJ2-7; no clear D gene. The V gene's germline CDR1 is MRHNA and CDR2 SNTAGT. The CDR3 has 12 amino acids. Trimming took off 3 bases at V and 4 bases at J, with 7 bases between the two ends. The CDR3 loop is CASSERRYEQYF. CDR3 bases: TGTGCCAGCAGTGAACGTCGATACGAGCAGTACTTC.

In DNA form, the CDR3 reads TGTGCCAGCAGTGAACCAGGGGAGGGCTATGGCTACACCTTC. Translation gives CASSEPGEGYGYTF. The genes are TRBV6-1 and TRBJ1-2; D is possibly TRBD1 (6 bases). The CDR3 covers 14 residues. Trimming removed 2 bases at V and 4 bases at J, with 11 bases between. Germline V gives CDR1 MNHNS, CDR2 SASEGT.

The J gene is TRBJ2-3, the V gene TRBV27; 8 bases line up with TRBD1. This CDR3 spans 16 amino acids. V gave up 5 bases and J gave up 1 base; unmatched junction bases: 8. CDR1 and CDR2 from the germline V gene are MNHEY and SMNVEV (reference sequence). The CDR3 DNA follows: TGTGCCAGCAGTCGACAGGGGCCGGGGGGCACAGATACGCAGTATTTT. Translated, it gives CASSRQGPGGTDTQYF.

The chain carries TRBV11-2 and TRBJ2-1; 10 bases are a match to TRBD2. Trimming took 6 bases from V and 7 from J; bases not matched to a gene: 15. CDR3 length equals 17 residues. Germline loops: CDR1 SGHAT, CDR2 FQNNGV. The CDR3 DNA reads as TGTGCCAGCAGTCCTAACCCAGCGGGAGGGCCGGTAAATGAGCAGTTCTTC. Its translation is CASSPNPAGGPVNEQFF.

This chain links TRBV5-1 with TRBJ1-2; weak D call: TRBD1 (6 bases). Trimming cost V 4 bases and J 3 bases, with 10 bases left between them. From germline, CDR1 is SGHRS and CDR2 YFSETQ. The CDR3 sequence is 13 residues long. This CDR3 reads CASSTRTDYGYTF. The CDR3 bases are TGCGCCAGCAGCACCCGGACAGACTATGGCTACACCTTC.

The CDR3 sequence: CAWSRLPGNTIYF. CDR3 nucleotides: TGTGCCTGGAGTCGGCTGCCGGGAAACACCATATATTTT. V usage is TRBV30 and J usage is TRBJ1-3; D is unresolved. V was cut by 2 bases and J by 4 bases, with 9 bases left in between. The length of the CDR3 is 13 residues. The germline V gene encodes CDR1 GTSNPN and CDR2 SVGIG (reference sequence).

V is TRBV24-1 and J is TRBJ2-1; no clear D. The V end was cut by 0 bases, the J end by 5 bases, with 1 base between. This CDR3 region has 12 residues. Germline-derived CDR1 and CDR2 are KGHDR and SFDVKD. In DNA, the CDR3 is TGTGCCACCAGTGATTTGAACAATGAGCAGTTCTTC. It specifies CATSDLNNEQFF.

The chain joins TRBV18 to TRBJ1-5; D is undetermined. This CDR3 spans 15 amino acids. The V end was cut by 2 bases, the J end by 1 base, with 9 bases between. The germline CDR1 and CDR2 sequences are KGHSH and LQKENI. CDR3 sequence reads: CASSPEGASNQPQHF. CDR3 DNA: TGTGCCAGCTCACCAGAGGGAGCAAGCAATCAGCCCCAGCATTTT.

J is TRBJ2-1 and V is TRBV4-1, with 11 bases identical to TRBD2. This CDR3 is 16 amino acids long. Germline trimming cut 3 bases from V and 4 bases from J; bases unmatched to any gene: 5. Germline lookup yields CDR1 MGHRA and CDR2 YSYEKL. CDR3 amino acids: CASSHTGTSGYNEQFF. The CDR3 DNA is TGCGCCAGCAGCCACACGGGGACTAGCGGTTACAATGAGCAGTTCTTC.

The J gene is TRBJ1-1, the V gene TRBV28; possibly TRBD1 for D (5 bases). The CDR3 is 14 residues long. Germline lookup yields CDR1 MDHEN and CDR2 SYDVKM. Trimming shortened V by 5 bases and J by 4 bases, and 14 bases separated the two germline ends. CDR3 amino acids: CASSDLGGTTEAFF. For the CDR3, the DNA is TGTGCCAGCAGTGACCTCGGGGGAACCACTGAAGCTTTCTTT.

The V and J genes are TRBV14 and TRBJ2-2, with a weak D call TRBD1 (6 bases). Germline assignment: CDR1 SGHDN and CDR2 FVKESK. The CDR3 totals 16 residues. Trimming removed 1 base from V and 4 bases from J, with 13 bases in between. CDR3: CASSQALGAPTGELFF. CDR3 in DNA: TGTGCCAGCAGCCAAGCTCTGGGGGCTCCCACCGGGGAGCTGTTTTTT.

The chain is built from TRBV24-1 and TRBJ2-1; D gene ambiguous. Germline V lookup: CDR1 KGHDR, CDR2 SFDVKD. The ends were cut back, 9 bases at V and 4 bases at J, with 6 bases in the middle. The CDR3 covers 11 residues. DNA for the CDR3: TGTGCCACCCCCCCTTACAATGAGCAGTTCTTC. It yields the protein CATPPYNEQFF.